Listed below are T cell receptor beta chains from one sample, sequenced in a study of blood T cell repertoires in COVID-19. Sequencing used immunoSEQ multiplex PCR; TCRdb keeps in-frame clones, though not all of them. The table has fewer than 100,000 clones, 90% to 95% seen once. Sequencing was carried out using peripheral blood. Every receptor here comes from a woman aged 45-60 years in a cohort sampled during active COVID-19. CDR3s include the opening cysteine and the closing phenylalanine or tryptophan. The order of the fields is CDR3 protein, CDR3 DNA, J gene, V gene, clone size, D gene. D genes are given only for firm matches. Expanded clones get a size class; other rows say once, few or many, or leave the size out.

CASSHTGVRNSPLHF,TGTGCCAGCAGTCATACAGGGGTCCGGAATTCACCCCTCCACTTT,TRBJ1-6,TRBV11-3,NA,TRBD1
CASSSGINGGGGGSGNTIYF,TGTGCCAGCAGTTCTGGGATTAATGGGGGGGGAGGCGGCTCTGGAAACACCATATATTTT,TRBJ1-3,TRBV4-2,once,NA
CASSLGPRVVAAITHTQYF,TGTGCCAGCAGTTTGGGGCCCAGAGTAGTGGCGGCAATCACGCATACGCAGTATTTT,TRBJ2-3,TRBV6-2/TRBV6-3,NA,NA
CSAGSLDRWQETQYF,TGCAGCGCCGGGTCCTTAGACCGGTGGCAAGAGACCCAGTACTTC,TRBJ2-5,TRBV29-1,NA,NA
CASSWGRGEGYTF,TGTGCCAGCAGCTGGGGGAGGGGAGAGGGCTACACCTTC,TRBJ1-2,TRBV28,once,NA
CASSLGRVETQYF,TGTGCCAGCAGTTTGGGCAGGGTGGAGACCCAGTACTTC,TRBJ2-5,TRBV28,NA,NA
CASRSAGENTEAFF,TGTGCCAGCAGATCCGCGGGCGAGAACACTGAAGCTTTCTTT,TRBJ1-1,TRBV27,NA,NA
CASRGQASPLHF,TGTGCCAGCAGAGGACAGGCCTCACCCCTCCACTTT,TRBJ1-6,TRBV28,NA,TRBD1
CASSWPFAGPNNEQFF,TGCGCCAGCAGCTGGCCGTTCGCGGGACCCAACAATGAGCAGTTCTTC,TRBJ2-1,TRBV5-1,once,NA
CASSRMRGTSTDTQYF,TGCGCCAGCAGCCGCATGCGGGGTACTAGCACAGATACGCAGTATTTT,TRBJ2-3,TRBV5-1,NA,NA
CASSVAGGPFYEQYF,TGTGCCAGCAGTGTAGCGGGAGGGCCCTTCTACGAGCAGTACTTC,TRBJ2-7,TRBV28,NA,TRBD2
CAWSPGWLAGGTQYF,TGTGCCTGGAGTCCAGGGTGGCTAGCGGGGGGGACCCAGTACTTC,TRBJ2-5,TRBV30,NA,TRBD2
CASSRSGAGGIQETQYF,TGTGCCAGCAGCCGGTCGGGAGCGGGAGGGATCCAAGAGACCCAGTACTTC,TRBJ2-5,TRBV9,NA,TRBD2
CASSWGTSTDTQYF,TGTGCCAGCAGTTGGGGGACTAGCACAGATACGCAGTATTTT,TRBJ2-3,TRBV28,NA,NA
CASSQDRVGTQYF,TGTGCCAGCAGCCAAGACCGGGTGGGGACCCAGTACTTC,TRBJ2-5,TRBV3-1/TRBV3-2,NA,NA
CASTLKRLTYTEAFF,TGTGCCAGCACCCTAAAGAGGCTGACTTACACTGAAGCTTTCTTT,TRBJ1-1,TRBV28,NA,NA
CAISGAGTGNTEAFF,TGTGCCATCAGTGGAGCCGGGACAGGGAACACTGAAGCTTTCTTT,TRBJ1-1,TRBV10-3,NA,TRBD1
CASSVGLAGGQGTDTQYF,TGTGCCAGCAGTGTGGGACTAGCGGGGGGGCAGGGCACAGATACGCAGTATTTT,TRBJ2-3,TRBV6-1,NA,TRBD2